The 16 T cell receptor beta chains below come from one sample, sequenced in a study of regulatory T cells in long-lasting Graves disease. HTBI primers from iRepertoire and Arm-PCR of CDR3 regions yielded the TCR beta libraries. TCRdb processed the multiplex PCR reads anew with MiXCR; each CDR3 protein has one entry. The table records some 450,000 distinct CDR3 sequences, around 24% of them present only once. Time point defined: persistent/refractory GD, antithyroid drugs over 5 years with positive TRAb. PBMC-derived RNA was used for the TCR library. Sequencing used peripheral blood mononuclear cells (PBMCs), obtained when the disease was refractory, from a patient treated with antithyroid drugs. All receptors come from a female donor with Graves disease.

This clonotype was counted ten times or more. The chain is built from TRBV7-2 and TRBJ2-5; D is ambiguous. Germline loops: CDR1 SGHTA, CDR2 FQGNSA. The CDR3 is 12 amino acids. Trimming cost V 1 base and J 7 bases, with 7 bases left between them. CDR3: CASSLGSVTQYF. CDR3 in DNA: TGTGCCAGCAGCTTAGGGTCTGTGACCCAGTACTTC.

This clonotype was picked up a small number of times. This chain uses TRBV12-3 or TRBV12-4 with TRBJ2-5; the match to TRBD2 covers 7 bases. Trimming at V came to 5 bases and at J to 3 bases, leaving 6 bases not matched to a gene. The CDR3 is 14 residues long. In DNA form, the CDR3 reads TGTGCCAGCAGTCAGCCGGGGACTAAAGAGACCCAGTACTTC. As protein: CASSQPGTKETQYF.

This clonotype has a handful of counts. For the CDR3, the DNA is TGTGCCACCAGTGACCGGGTAGCCGGGGCCAACGTCCTGACTTTC. This codes for CATSDRVAGANVLTF. The chain carries TRBV24-1 and TRBJ2-6; D not certain. The germline V gene encodes CDR1 KGHDR and CDR2 SFDVKD. CDR3 length: 15 residues. V lost 4 bases and J 4 bases, leaving 10 bases between the germline ends.

This chain joins TRBV24-1 and TRBJ1-1; D gene uncertain. This CDR3 spans 13 amino acids. The germline CDR1 and CDR2 sequences are KGHDR and SFDVKD. The V end was cut by 9 bases, the J end by 1 base, with 11 bases between. CDR3 sequence reads: CATSQSWNTEAFF. CDR3 sequence (DNA): TGTGCCACCTCCCAATCCTGGAACACTGAAGCTTTCTTT.

This clonotype occurred a few times. The chain has TRBV6-5 and TRBJ2-5; D remains ambiguous. From germline, CDR1 is MNHEY and CDR2 SVGAGI. The CDR3 covers 14 residues. The V gene lost 2 bases and the J gene lost 5 bases, with 12 bases spanning the gap. CDR3 sequence (DNA): TGTGCCAGCAGTTACCGACTCCCGGTTGAGACCCAGTACTTC. Its protein product is CASSYRLPVETQYF.

The chain carries TRBV6-1 and TRBJ2-5, with 12 bases that match TRBD2. The CDR3 has 15 amino acids. Germline CDR1 MNHNS, CDR2 SASEGT. With V trimmed by 7 bases and J by 5 bases, 8 bases remained unmatched. The CDR3 region has the DNA TGTGCCAGCAAGATCGGACTAGCGGGACTCGAGACCCAGTACTTC. This sequence encodes CASKIGLAGLETQYF.

This clonotype was detected many times. The CDR3 region has the DNA TGCAGTGCTACCCTCACCTTAACAGGGTTGGATGGCTACACCTTC. It encodes CSATLTLTGLDGYTF. The chain uses TRBV20-1 and TRBJ1-2; weak D call: TRBD1 (6 bases). Trimming shortened V by 4 bases and J by 6 bases, and 21 bases separated the two germline ends. The CDR3 is 15 amino acids. CDR1 DFQATT and CDR2 SNEGSKA come from the germline V gene (reference sequence).

As regards this clonotype: Given the absence of the conserved phenylalanine or tryptophan at the CDR3 end, a read error is likely. The chain links TRBV29-1 to TRBJ2-5; D unclear. The V and J ends lost 4 bases and 4 bases respectively, with 10 bases between them. Germline assignment: CDR1 SQVTM and CDR2 ANQGSEA. The CDR3 is made up of 12 amino acids. The CDR3 nucleotides are TGCAGCGTTGGAAGGCTAGGAGAGACCCAGTACTCC. This translates into CSVGRLGETQYS.

The gene calls are TRBV5-1 and TRBJ2-2; 10 nucleotides align to TRBD2. Germline-derived CDR1 and CDR2 are SGHRS and YFSETQ. The ends lost 2 bases at V and 0 bases at J; junction bases unmatched: 7. This CDR3 contains 18 residues. The CDR3 DNA reads TGCGCCAGCAGCTTAGAAAAAACTAGCGGGGCGAACACCGGGGAGCTGTTTTTT. This codes for CASSLEKTSGANTGELFF.

This chain links TRBV12-3 or TRBV12-4 with TRBJ2-4; D is undetermined. The length of the CDR3 is 14 residues. V lost 2 bases and J 5 bases, leaving 10 bases between the germline ends. The CDR3 coding sequence is TGTGCCAGCAGTTTATCTTCAATGCAAAACATTCAGTACTTC. Its protein product is CASSLSSMQNIQYF.

The chain joins TRBV28 to TRBJ2-3; 11 nucleotides align to TRBD2. V was clipped by 5 bases and J by 4 bases; unmatched bases: 11. CDR1 is MDHEN and CDR2 is SYDVKM in the germline V gene. The CDR3 is 17 residues long. The CDR3 loop reads CASSPSLAGGRADTQYF. DNA for the CDR3: TGTGCCAGCAGTCCCTCCCTAGCGGGAGGCAGGGCAGATACGCAGTATTTT.

This rearrangement joins TRBV6-9 to TRBJ1-1; D is possibly TRBD1 (5 bases). The CDR3 loop spans 18 amino acids. Germline loops: CDR1 MNHGY, CDR2 SVAAGI. The V gene lost 4 bases and the J gene lost 1 base, with 22 bases spanning the gap. CDR3 protein: CASSSRVRTPGKNTEAFF. The CDR3 DNA sequence: TGTGCCAGCAGTTCCCGTGTTCGAACACCAGGGAAGAACACTGAAGCTTTCTTT.

In the case of this clonotype: A single base separates this from a much larger clone, so it may be a read error. The CDR3 protein is CASTGDGMNYGYAF. In nucleotides, the CDR3 is TGTGCCTCCACCGGGGACGGAATGAACTATGGCTACGCCTTC. The rearrangement joins TRBV30 to TRBJ1-2; weak D call: TRBD1 (5 bases). The CDR3 has 14 residues. Germline-derived CDR1 and CDR2 are GTSNPN and SVGIG (reference sequence).

This clonotype has a handful of counts. The chain carries TRBV6-1 and TRBJ2-4; no definite D call. In germline, CDR1 is MNHNS, CDR2 SASEGT. Trimming pared 8 bases from V and 10 bases from J, leaving 21 bases between. This CDR3 region has 14 residues. The DNA for the CDR3 is TGTGCCAGCGCCCTTATTGGAGACTCCCGGATTCAGTACTTC. Protein product: CASALIGDSRIQYF.

V gene TRBV20-1 combines with J gene TRBJ2-7; 9 positions agree with TRBD2. V shed 2 bases and J 4 bases; nucleotides not matched to a gene: 12. The CDR3 length is 16 residues. The germline CDR1 and CDR2 sequences are DFQATT and SNEGSKA (reference sequence). The CDR3 spells CSARFDLSGSPYEQYF. The CDR3 nucleotides read TGCAGTGCTAGATTTGATCTTAGCGGGAGTCCGTACGAGCAGTACTTC.

This clonotype was seen repeatedly, ten times or more. The chain employs TRBV7-2 and TRBJ1-5; D is unresolved. Trimming shortened V by 1 base and J by 1 base, and 11 bases separated the two germline ends. Germline V gene lookup returns CDR1 SGHTA and CDR2 FQGNSA. The CDR3 totals 16 residues. In DNA form, the CDR3 reads TGTGCCAGCAGCTTAGGTCCCCTCGGGAGCAATCAGCCCCAGCATTTT. Its translation is CASSLGPLGSNQPQHF.